These 12 T cell receptor beta chains share one sample of origin, sequenced in a study of blood T cells in healthy people across ages (dated by TCRdb to between 2015 and 2017). Library generation was performed with 5' RACE. Sequencing instrument: Illumina HiSeq 2500. The second PCR ran for roughly 7 to 12 cycles and used a J-beta primer mix along with a sample-barcoded 5' primer. TCRdb itself trimmed the public reads at Q25 with fastp, ran MiXCR and retained productive beta chains. Records with the same CDR3 protein are collapsed into one entry carrying the most frequent genes and DNA. The sample table contains around 970,000 distinct CDR3 sequences; only one count was recorded for roughly 51% of them. The top ten clones comprise over 20% of the sample. The sample was blood. These receptors were obtained from a woman aged 55-75 years in good health.

This clonotype was seen more than once but under ten times. The chain is built from TRBV9 and TRBJ2-5; D gene ambiguous. Judging by the DNA end, TRBJ2-7 fits better; the J call may be wrong. Germline loops: CDR1 SGDLS, CDR2 YYNGEE. The CDR3 extends over 15 amino acids. In DNA, the CDR3 is TGTGCCAGCAGCGCAACCCTGGCGGAGACCTACGAGCAGTACTTC. Protein: CASSATLAETYEQYF.

The rearrangement uses TRBV12-3 or TRBV12-4 and TRBJ1-1, with 8 bases matching TRBD1. This CDR3 contains 14 residues. Trimming at V came to 6 bases and at J to 3 bases, leaving 6 bases not matched to a gene. CDR3 bases: TGTGCCAGCAGGAGGACAGGGAGAGACACTGAAGCTTTCTTT. Translation: CASRRTGRDTEAFF.

V is TRBV15 and J is TRBJ2-5, with D perhaps given as TRBD1 or TRBD2 (5 bases each). The germline V and J ends were trimmed by 4 bases and 1 base, with 22 bases remaining between them. The germline gives CDR1 LNHNV, CDR2 YYDKDF (reference sequence). CDR3 length: 18 amino acids. This chain's CDR3 is CATSTAFSFGGTQETQYF. CDR3 DNA sequence: TGTGCCACCAGCACTGCATTTTCATTTGGTGGGACCCAAGAGACCCAGTACTTC. Filled out from reference TRBV15 and TRBJ2-5, the complete variable domain reads DAMVIQNPRYQVTQFGKPVTLSCSQTLNHNVMYWYQQKSSQAPKLLFHYYDKDFNNEADTPDNFQSRRPNTSFCFLDIRSPGLGDTAMYLCATSTAFSFGGTQETQYFGPGTRLLVL.

The chain recombines TRBV7-6 with TRBJ2-1; TRBD2 matches 8 bases. The CDR3 length is 17 residues. V lost 0 bases to trimming and J lost 4 bases; unmatched junction nucleotides: 8. CDR1 is SGHVS and CDR2 is FNYEAQ in the germline V gene. CDR3 nucleotides: TGTGCCAGCAGCTTAGCCCCAGCGGGAGTGGATTACAATGAGCAGTTCTTC. Its translation: CASSLAPAGVDYNEQFF.

The sample holds a few counts of this clonotype. The chain links TRBV20-1 to TRBJ2-5; 11 bases agree with TRBD2. V lost 0 bases, J lost 5 bases, and 8 bases stayed unmatched. Germline values: CDR1 DFQATT, CDR2 SNEGSKA (reference sequence). The CDR3 consists of 16 residues. The CDR3 DNA reads as TGCAGTGCTAGAGATTTAAGACTAGCGGGACCTGAGACCCAGTACTTC. It codes for CSARDLRLAGPETQYF.

This clonotype came up a few times. The chain has TRBV29-1 and TRBJ2-7; 7 nucleotides match TRBD2. Germline V gene lookup returns CDR1 SQVTM and CDR2 ANQGSEA. Unmatched junction bases numbered 9, after V lost 6 bases and J lost 7 bases. The CDR3 extends over 12 amino acids. The CDR3 sequence is CSVRLAPWEQYF. CDR3 sequence (DNA): TGCAGCGTCCGACTAGCCCCCTGGGAGCAGTACTTC.

This chain uses TRBV4-2 with TRBJ2-4; 8 positions agree with TRBD2. The tail of the sequence fits TRBJ2-7 better, so the J call may be wrong. Germline CDR1 is LGHNA and CDR2 is YNFKEQ. The CDR3 is 18 amino acids. Written as DNA, the CDR3 is TGTGCCAGCAGCCAAGTATCCCTTAGCGGGGAGGGCCTCCCCGAGCAGTACTTC. It translates to CASSQVSLSGEGLPEQYF.

In this sample, this clonotype turned up a few times. The gene calls are TRBV29-1 and TRBJ2-5; 12 nucleotides agree with TRBD2. Germline CDR1 SQVTM, CDR2 ANQGSEA. J lost 5 bases, V lost 3 bases, and 1 base had no gene match. This CDR3 has 13 residues. The CDR3 sequence: CSVETSGSETQYF. CDR3 nucleotides: TGCAGCGTTGAGACTAGCGGGAGTGAGACCCAGTACTTC. The full variable domain, its missing parts supplied by reference TRBV29-1 and TRBJ2-5, is SAVISQKPSRDICQRGTSLTIQCQVDSQVTMMFWYRQQPGQSLTLIATANQGSEATYESGFVIDKFPISRPNLTFSTLTVSNMSPEDSSIYLCSVETSGSETQYFGPGTRLLVL.

The chain carries TRBV4-1 and TRBJ2-5, with 7 bases aligning to TRBD2. This CDR3 is 15 amino acids long. The J segment lost 2 bases and the V segment lost 4 bases, leaving 7 bases of the junction unmatched. Germline V gene data show CDR1 as MGHRA and CDR2 as YSYEKL. This CDR3 reads CASSREGRGQETQYF. DNA of the CDR3: TGCGCCAGCAGCCGCGAGGGGAGGGGTCAAGAGACCCAGTACTTC.

The rearrangement joins TRBV10-3 to TRBJ1-1; TRBD1 aligns across 11 bases. This CDR3 contains 16 residues. V gave up 3 bases and J gave up 6 bases; unmatched junction bases: 9. Germline CDR1 and CDR2: ENHRY and SYGVKD. DNA of the CDR3: TGTGCCATCAGTGAACCGGGACAGGGGGTCAGGGCTGAAGCTTTCTTT. Residues: CAISEPGQGVRAEAFF.

The rearrangement uses TRBV20-1 and TRBJ2-5; D is ambiguous. The length of the CDR3 is 12 residues. The germline V and J ends were trimmed by 5 bases and 5 bases, with 12 bases remaining between them. The V gene's germline CDR1 is DFQATT and CDR2 SNEGSKA (reference sequence). The CDR3 DNA reads TGCAGTGCTGCCGACATCATGGAGACCCAGTACTTC. It yields the protein CSAADIMETQYF.

This clonotype was detected only a few times. The rearrangement joins TRBV10-3 to TRBJ2-5; a weak D match, TRBD2 (6 bases). V was shortened by 4 bases and J by 4 bases, with 13 bases between the two germline ends. Germline CDR1 is ENHRY and CDR2 is SYGVKD. CDR3 length equals 14 residues. CDR3 amino acids: CAISVAGTPETQYF. For the CDR3, the DNA is TGTGCCATCAGTGTGGCAGGGACTCCAGAGACCCAGTACTTC.